This TCR beta chain was captured by sequencing in a study of OX40 agonist ivuxolimab in advanced cancers. The ends were cut back, 8 bases at V and 5 bases at J, with 12 bases in the middle. The CDR3 is made up of 13 amino acids. CDR1 and CDR2 from the germline V gene are MNHEY and SVGAGI. Using immunoSEQ multiplex PCR, the repertoire was profiled, and TCRdb retains in-frame clones only, with some absent. The sample holds some 80,000 clones, 70% to 90% seen once. The specimen comprised CD4+ or CD8+ T cells sorted from blood, sampled in a trial of the OX40 agonist ivuxolimab. The TCR originated in an adult with an advanced solid tumor such as melanoma, head and neck, liver or kidney cancer. The V and J genes are TRBV6-5 and TRBJ1-4; D gene unclear. The CDR3 reads CASSGRSNEKLFF. The CDR3, as DNA: TGTGCCAGCTCGGGCCGTTCAAATGAAAAACTGTTTTTT.